These T cell receptor beta chains were read from a single sample in a study of neurological immune-mediated disorders. MiXCR, applied by TCRdb to the 5' RACE reads, yields one record per CDR3 protein. The sample includes some 50,000 distinct CDR3 sequences, 1.9% of them seen just once. Sequenced: PBMCs. The receptors originated from a woman in her forties with multiple sclerosis. Each CDR3 is given with its conserved first and last residue. The D gene is left open where the match is weak. Part of the rows lack a size; the others show once, few, many or a class for expanded clones.

D: .; J: TRBJ1-1; V: TRBV10-1; size: many; DNA: TGCGCCAGCAGGGACAGATTGAACACTGAAGCTTTCTTT; CDR3: CASRDRLNTEAFF
D: TRBD1; J: TRBJ2-7; V: TRBV3-1; size: many; DNA: TGTGCCAGCAGCCAAGGGACAGGGGAAAACGAGCAGTACTTC; CDR3: CASSQGTGENEQYF
D: .; J: TRBJ1-4; V: TRBV20-1; size: many; DNA: TGCAGTGCTAGTGAGGGGAGCGGTGAAAAACTGTTTTTT; CDR3: CSASEGSGEKLFF
D: .; J: TRBJ2-2; V: TRBV5-1; size: many; DNA: TGCGCCAGCAGCTTACTTAGCGCCGGGGAGCTGTTTTTT; CDR3: CASSLLSAGELFF
D: .; J: TRBJ1-2; V: TRBV5-1; size: many; DNA: TGCGCCAGCAGCGACCTTTTATCAGGGGACTATGGCTACACCTTC; CDR3: CASSDLLSGDYGYTF
D: .; J: TRBJ1-3; V: TRBV4-1; size: many; DNA: TGCGCCAGCAGCCAAGGGGCCGACTCTGGAAACACCATATATTTT; CDR3: CASSQGADSGNTIYF
D: .; J: TRBJ2-7; V: TRBV7-2; size: many; DNA: TGTGCCAGCAGCTTAGGTCCCTGGAACGAGCAGTACTTC; CDR3: CASSLGPWNEQYF
D: TRBD1; J: TRBJ2-4; V: TRBV5-1; size: many; DNA: TGCGCCAGCAGCTTGGGACAGGGCGATTTTAACATTCAGTACTTC; CDR3: CASSLGQGDFNIQYF
D: .; J: TRBJ1-5; V: TRBV5-1; size: many; DNA: TGCGCCAGCTCCTCGGGAACAAATCAGCCCCAGCATTTT; CDR3: CASSSGTNQPQHF
D: .; J: TRBJ1-2; V: TRBV29-1; size: many; DNA: TGCAGCGTGTCCCTCGGAGCGCAGGGCTATGGCTACACCTTC; CDR3: CSVSLGAQGYGYTF
D: .; J: TRBJ1-2; V: TRBV20-1; size: many; DNA: TGCAGTGCTAGAGATTATTCAACAGCGAAAAACTATGGCTACACCTTC; CDR3: CSARDYSTAKNYGYTF
D: .; J: TRBJ2-3; V: TRBV18; size: many; DNA: TGTGCCAGCTCACCAAGGGGCTATCCCACAGATACGCAGTATTTT; CDR3: CASSPRGYPTDTQYF
D: .; J: TRBJ1-2; V: TRBV7-2; size: many; DNA: TGTGCCAGCAGCCCAAGTTACTATGGCTACACCTTC; CDR3: CASSPSYYGYTF
D: .; J: TRBJ2-5; V: TRBV20-1; size: many; DNA: TGCAGTGCTACCTTCCAAGAGACCCAGTACTTC; CDR3: CSATFQETQYF
D: TRBD2; J: TRBJ2-7; V: TRBV4-1; size: many; DNA: TGCGCCAGCAGCCAAACCATCGGGGGGTCCTCCTACGAGCAGTACTTC; CDR3: CASSQTIGGSSYEQYF
D: TRBD2; J: TRBJ2-7; V: TRBV20-1; size: medium-sized; DNA: TGCAGTGCTATGGTGATAGCGGGGGGCCACTCCTACGAGCAGTACTTC; CDR3: CSAMVIAGGHSYEQYF
D: .; J: TRBJ2-1; V: TRBV20-1; size: many; DNA: TGCAGTGCTAGCCCCCCTGTTGCTGGCTCCTACAATGAGCAGTTCTTC; CDR3: CSASPPVAGSYNEQFF
D: TRBD1; J: TRBJ2-7; V: TRBV10-2; size: .; DNA: TGCGCCAGCAAAGGGACAGATCAATACGAGCAGTACTTC; CDR3: CASKGTDQYEQYF
D: TRBD2; J: TRBJ2-1; V: TRBV20-1; size: many; DNA: TGCAGTGCTAGAGATAATTGGAGCGGGGGGAGTGAGCAGTTCTTC; CDR3: CSARDNWSGGSEQFF
D: .; J: TRBJ2-7; V: TRBV3-1; size: many; DNA: TGTGCCAGCAGCCAAGATGGGCCCTACGAGCAGTACTTC; CDR3: CASSQDGPYEQYF
D: .; J: TRBJ2-7; V: TRBV7-9; size: few; DNA: TGTGCCAGCAGCACCCAGGGGGGGAGCGAGCAGTACTTC; CDR3: CASSTQGGSEQYF
D: .; J: TRBJ2-2; V: TRBV20-1; size: many; DNA: TGCAGTGCTAGAGCCTTGTCAGGGCCCGCGAACACCGGGGAGCTGTTTTTT; CDR3: CSARALSGPANTGELFF
D: TRBD1; J: TRBJ1-5; V: TRBV5-1; size: many; DNA: TGCGCCAGCAGCTTGGTACCAGGGGGGTATCAGCCCCAGCATTTT; CDR3: CASSLVPGGYQPQHF
D: TRBD2; J: TRBJ2-3; V: TRBV20-1; size: many; DNA: TGCAGTGCTACGCTAGCGGGGGCCACAGATACGCAGTATTTT; CDR3: CSATLAGATDTQYF
D: .; J: TRBJ1-1; V: TRBV11-1; size: many; DNA: TGTGCCAGCAGCTTACCAGAGAACACTGAAGCTTTCTTT; CDR3: CASSLPENTEAFF
D: .; J: TRBJ1-1; V: TRBV20-1; size: many; DNA: TGCAGTGCTAGAGATGAGGGGGGGTTCACTGAAGCTTTCTTT; CDR3: CSARDEGGFTEAFF
D: .; J: TRBJ1-1; V: TRBV7-9; size: many; DNA: TGTGCCAGCAGCTTACTCACTGAAGCTTTCTTT; CDR3: CASSLLTEAFF
D: TRBD1; J: TRBJ2-3; V: TRBV2; size: many; DNA: TGTGCCAGCAGTGAAGACAGGGGGTTGGTAGATACGCAGTATTTT; CDR3: CASSEDRGLVDTQYF
D: TRBD1; J: TRBJ2-2; V: TRBV12-3/TRBV12-4; size: many; DNA: TGTGCCAGCAGTTCCGGGACAGGGGTTGGCGGGGAGCTGTTTTTT; CDR3: CASSSGTGVGGELFF
D: .; J: TRBJ2-5; V: TRBV29-1; size: many; DNA: TGCAGCGTTGCGATTAGCAGCGAGACCCAGTACTTC; CDR3: CSVAISSETQYF
D: .; J: TRBJ2-3; V: TRBV12-3/TRBV12-4; size: few; DNA: TGTGCCAGCAGTTTAGTTGGCTCCCGCCTTGATACGCAGTATTTT; CDR3: CASSLVGSRLDTQYF
D: .; J: TRBJ2-3; V: TRBV5-1; size: many; DNA: TGCGCCAGCAGCTTGGCCGCGGGGGCAACAGATACGCAGTATTTT; CDR3: CASSLAAGATDTQYF
D: .; J: TRBJ1-5; V: TRBV4-1; size: .; DNA: TGCGCCAACAGCCAAGGGGGAGAAGGTCAGCCCCAGCATTTT; CDR3: CANSQGGEGQPQHF